The 23 T cell receptor beta chains presented below share a single source sample, sequenced in a study of cytomegalovirus exposure and HLA in healthy donors. Amplification used 60 Vbeta primers and 13 Jbeta primers. Sequencing used immunoSEQ multiplex PCR; TCRdb keeps in-frame clones, though not all of them. The sample lists some 150,000 clones, around 69% seen once, with 1.3% to 1.5% in the top ten. The sample was PBMCs. These TCRs come from a man aged 60-69 years in good health and CMV-seronegative.

The rearrangement joins TRBV28 to TRBJ2-2; possibly TRBD2 for D (7 bases). Trimming took off 6 bases at V and 1 base at J, with 12 bases between the two ends. CDR3 size: 15 residues. The germline V gene has CDR1 MDHEN and CDR2 SYDVKM. The CDR3 DNA follows: TGTGCCAGCAGGAGAGGGGGGGGGAACACCGGGGAGCTGTTTTTT. This sequence encodes CASRRGGGNTGELFF. Variable domain in full (rest from reference TRBV28 and TRBJ2-2): DVKVTQSSRYLVKRTGEKVFLECVQDMDHENMFWYRQDPGLGLRLIYFSYDVKMKEKGDIPEGYSVSREKKERFSLILESASTNQTSMYLCASRRGGGNTGELFFGEGSRLTVL.

The V call is TRBV5-8, the J call TRBJ2-3, with TRBD1 identical over 7 bases. V dropped 5 bases and J dropped 3; count of bases not matched to a gene: 6. Germline CDR1 and CDR2: SGHTS and YDEGEE. This CDR3 has 14 residues. This chain's CDR3 is CASRDRQGTDTQYF. CDR3 sequence (DNA): TGTGCCAGCAGGGACCGACAGGGTACAGATACGCAGTATTTT.

V is TRBV6-4 and J is TRBJ2-1; the D gene is possibly TRBD1 (6 bases). Trimming removed 1 base from V and 8 bases from J, with 15 bases in between. Germline V lookup: CDR1 MRHNA, CDR2 SNTAGT. This CDR3 contains 15 residues. CDR3 amino acids: CASSDLGTGSDEQFF. CDR3 nucleotides: TGTGCCAGCAGTGACTTAGGAACAGGGTCTGATGAGCAGTTCTTC.

V gene TRBV10-3 combines with J gene TRBJ2-7; D is perhaps TRBD2 (6 bases). V lost 5 bases to trimming and J lost 7 bases, with 24 bases between them. CDR1 is ENHRY, CDR2 SYGVKD, per germline. This CDR3 contains 16 residues. The CDR3 coding sequence is TGTGCCATCAGTTCCAAAGCCGGGACTGGGATCGGGGAGCAGTACTTC. This sequence encodes CAISSKAGTGIGEQYF.

This chain joins TRBV19 and TRBJ2-7, with 8 bases matching TRBD2. The CDR3 is 15 residues long. Germline values: CDR1 LNHDA, CDR2 SQIVND (reference sequence). V trimming: 7 bases; J trimming: 5 bases; junction bases outside the gene matches: 13. The DNA of the CDR3 is TGTGCCAGTACCTATACGGGAGGGCCTTCCCACGAGCAGTACTTC. Amino acid sequence: CASTYTGGPSHEQYF.

This clone was observed a handful of times. The chain carries TRBV9 and TRBJ2-3; 8 bases map to TRBD2. This CDR3 has 17 residues. The junction had 11 bases not matched to a gene; V was cut back by 2 bases and J by 3 bases. Germline values: CDR1 SGDLS, CDR2 YYNGEE. CDR3 bases: TGTGCCAGCAGCGTTGCGGGAGGCGTATTGGGAACAGATACGCAGTATTTT. It encodes CASSVAGGVLGTDTQYF.

This rearrangement joins TRBV7-2 to TRBJ2-5, with 7 nucleotides matching TRBD1. V was pared by 0 bases and J by 6 bases, with 4 bases of the junction left unmatched. CDR1 and CDR2 from the germline V gene are SGHTA and FQGNSA. The CDR3 has 14 residues. The CDR3 protein is CASSLATGVKTQYF. In nucleotides, the CDR3 is TGTGCCAGCAGCTTAGCTACAGGGGTGAAGACCCAGTACTTC.

This rearrangement joins TRBV19 to TRBJ2-3, with 10 bases lining up with TRBD2. Per germline, CDR1 LNHDA and CDR2 SQIVND (reference sequence). The J segment lost 3 bases and the V segment lost 3 bases, leaving 18 bases of the junction unmatched. The CDR3 is 20 residues long. CDR3 bases: TGTGCCAGTAGTATCAGAACCGGGACTAGCGTTGGTTCAAGTACAGATACGCAGTATTTT. As protein: CASSIRTGTSVGSSTDTQYF.

This clone came up once. V is TRBV23-1 and J is TRBJ2-5, with D tentatively TRBD2 (5 bases). TRBV23-1 is assigned to the ORF class and has an uncertain function. This CDR3 comprises 17 residues. V lost 0 bases and J lost 3, with 17 bases in between. DNA of the CDR3: TGCGCCAGCAGTCAATCCACCGCACAGCGGCGGGAAGAGACCCAGTACTTC. It codes for CASSQSTAQRREETQYF.

This chain uses TRBV5-1 with TRBJ2-5; maybe TRBD1 (5 bases). The germline V gene encodes CDR1 SGHRS and CDR2 YFSETQ. This CDR3 comprises 16 residues. V gave up 0 bases and J gave up 4 bases, with 16 bases separating them. CDR3 in amino acids: CASSLVGQGVLETQYF. CDR3 DNA: TGCGCCAGCAGCTTGGTAGGACAAGGCGTGCTAGAGACCCAGTACTTC.

This chain links TRBV5-1 with TRBJ1-4; D may be TRBD1 (6 bases). The V gene lost 4 bases and the J gene lost 1 base, with 14 bases spanning the gap. The germline gives CDR1 SGHRS, CDR2 YFSETQ. This CDR3 spans 16 amino acids. The CDR3 reads CASSPQGLQTNEKLFF. The DNA of the CDR3 is TGCGCCAGCAGCCCGCAGGGGTTACAAACTAATGAAAAACTGTTTTTT.

V gene TRBV6-4 combines with J gene TRBJ1-2; the match to TRBD1 covers 7 bases. This CDR3 has 13 amino acids. The germline CDR1 and CDR2 sequences are MRHNA and SNTAGT. Trimming cost V 3 bases and J 3 bases; bases outside gene matches: 1. The CDR3 is CASSEQGDYGYTF. The DNA for the CDR3 is TGTGCCAGCAGTGAGCAGGGGGACTATGGCTACACCTTC.

V and J are TRBV18 and TRBJ1-5; possibly TRBD1 for D (6 bases). CDR3 length: 12 residues. Trimming took 4 bases from V and 6 from J, leaving 7 bases between them. Germline V gives CDR1 KGHSH, CDR2 LQKENI. The CDR3 sequence is CASSQQGQPQHF. In nucleotides, the CDR3 is TGTGCCAGCTCACAACAGGGTCAGCCCCAGCATTTT.

The CDR3 region has the DNA TGTGCCAGCAGCGTATCTGGGGGCACGGGGGAGCAGTACTTC. It yields the protein CASSVSGGTGEQYF. The chain carries TRBV9 and TRBJ2-7; perhaps TRBD1 as D (6 bases). The CDR3 is 14 amino acids. V dropped 1 base and J dropped 7 bases, with 15 bases sitting between them. CDR1 SGDLS and CDR2 YYNGEE come from the germline V gene.

This clone was recorded once. The rearrangement links TRBV7-9 to TRBJ2-1; 10 bases match TRBD1. There are 16 residues in the CDR3. Germline loops: CDR1 SEHNR, CDR2 FQNEAQ (reference sequence). Trimming cost V 4 bases and J 3 bases; bases outside gene matches: 6. The CDR3 DNA reads as TGTGCCAGCAGCTCAACACGGGACAGGGGCTACAATGAGCAGTTCTTC. Its protein is CASSSTRDRGYNEQFF.

The J gene is TRBJ1-2, the V gene TRBV4-1, with D perhaps TRBD1 (6 bases). The CDR3 spans 15 residues. Germline V CDR1 and CDR2: MGHRA, YSYEKL. V dropped 1 base and J dropped 3 bases, with 12 bases sitting between them. The CDR3 reads CASSQGGGGDYGYTF. CDR3 bases: TGCGCCAGCAGCCAAGGAGGGGGAGGGGACTATGGCTACACCTTC.

The chain employs TRBV7-9 and TRBJ2-7, with D maybe TRBD2 (5 bases). This CDR3 has 14 amino acids. Trimming pared 3 bases from V and 5 bases from J, leaving 14 bases between. Germline loops: CDR1 SEHNR, CDR2 FQNEAQ (reference sequence). Written as DNA, the CDR3 is TGTGCCAGCAGCTTCCCAGAGGCCGGGAACGAGCAGTACTTC. This sequence encodes CASSFPEAGNEQYF.

The chain employs TRBV11-3 and TRBJ2-3; TRBD2 aligns across 16 bases. Trimming removed 5 bases from V and 1 base from J; junction bases left unmatched: 6. Germline-derived CDR1 and CDR2 are SGHNT and YENEEA. This CDR3 comprises 18 residues. In nucleotides, the CDR3 is TGTGCCAGCAGCCTGGGACTAGCGGGAGGGCCCGGCACAGATACGCAGTATTTT. Protein: CASSLGLAGGPGTDTQYF.

The chain couples TRBV6-1 to TRBJ1-6; TRBD1 is a possible D gene (5 bases). With 2 bases removed from V and 7 bases from J, the gap between germline ends came to 15 bases. Per germline, CDR1 MNHNS and CDR2 SASEGT. CDR3 length: 16 amino acids. CDR3 region: CASSEYPSGGNSPLHF. The CDR3 DNA follows: TGTGCCAGCAGTGAATATCCTTCGGGGGGGAATTCACCCCTCCACTTT.

The chain recombines TRBV28 with TRBJ2-5; 9 positions match TRBD1. The closer fit of TRBJ2-7 to the DNA end suggests the J call may be wrong. CDR3 length equals 16 residues. Looked up from germline, CDR1 is MDHEN and CDR2 is SYDVKM. DNA of the CDR3: TGTGCCAGCAGTTTATTCGTGGGACAGGGAAATGGCGAGCAGTACTTC. It yields the protein CASSLFVGQGNGEQYF.

V and J are TRBV5-4 and TRBJ1-2; no definite D call. The CDR3 length is 13 residues. The V end was cut by 4 bases, the J end by 4 bases, with 11 bases between. The germline CDR1 and CDR2 sequences are SGHNT and YYREEE (reference sequence). In DNA form, the CDR3 reads TGTGCCAGCAGCCAGGAAGATGTCTATGGCTACACCTTC. Protein: CASSQEDVYGYTF.

This clone has a single count. The chain has TRBV7-9 and TRBJ2-3, with 8 bases fitting TRBD2. The germline V gene encodes CDR1 SEHNR and CDR2 FQNEAQ (reference sequence). V lost 5 bases and J lost 1; bases outside the gene matches: 11. This CDR3 is 17 amino acids long. CDR3 bases: TGTGCCAGCAGCCCCAATATCGCGGGAGGTGGCACAGATACGCAGTATTTT. Protein: CASSPNIAGGGTDTQYF.

The genes are TRBV28 and TRBJ2-7; a possible D gene is TRBD2 (7 bases). The V and J ends lost 7 bases and 2 bases respectively, with 21 bases between them. CDR1 and CDR2 (germline): MDHEN, SYDVKM. The length of the CDR3 is 16 residues. The CDR3: CASNLKGGPGTYEQYF. DNA of the CDR3: TGTGCCAGCAACCTTAAGGGGGGGCCAGGGACCTACGAGCAGTACTTC.